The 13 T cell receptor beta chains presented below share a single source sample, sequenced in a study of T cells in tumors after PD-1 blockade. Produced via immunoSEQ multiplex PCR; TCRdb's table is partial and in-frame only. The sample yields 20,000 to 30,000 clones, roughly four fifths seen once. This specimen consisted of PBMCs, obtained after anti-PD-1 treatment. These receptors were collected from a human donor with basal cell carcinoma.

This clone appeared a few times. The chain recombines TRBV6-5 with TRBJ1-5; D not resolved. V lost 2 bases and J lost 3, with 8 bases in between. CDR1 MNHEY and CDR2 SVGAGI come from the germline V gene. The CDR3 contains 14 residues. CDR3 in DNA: TGTGCCAGCAGTTACAAAGGTAACAATCAGCCCCAGCATTTT. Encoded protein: CASSYKGNNQPQHF.

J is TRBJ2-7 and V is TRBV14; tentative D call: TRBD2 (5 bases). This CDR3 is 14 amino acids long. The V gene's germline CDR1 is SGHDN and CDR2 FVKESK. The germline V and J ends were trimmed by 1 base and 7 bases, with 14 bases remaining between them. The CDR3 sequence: CASSQAPGSGEQYF. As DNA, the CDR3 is TGTGCCAGCAGCCAAGCCCCGGGCTCGGGGGAGCAGTACTTC.

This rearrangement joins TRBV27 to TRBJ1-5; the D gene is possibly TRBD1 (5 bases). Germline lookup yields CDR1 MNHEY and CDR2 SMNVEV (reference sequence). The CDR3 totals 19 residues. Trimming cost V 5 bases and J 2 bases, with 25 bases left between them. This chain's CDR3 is CASSPYGGAGRGRNQPQHF. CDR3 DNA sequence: TGTGCCAGCAGTCCGTATGGAGGGGCAGGGAGGGGACGCAATCAGCCCCAGCATTTT.

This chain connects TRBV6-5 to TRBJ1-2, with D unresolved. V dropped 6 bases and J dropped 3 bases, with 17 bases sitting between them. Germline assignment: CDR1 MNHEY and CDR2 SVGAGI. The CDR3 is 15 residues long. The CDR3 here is CASRIREQRYYGYTF. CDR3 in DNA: TGTGCCAGCAGAATAAGGGAGCAGCGGTACTATGGCTACACCTTC.

CDR3 protein: CASSERGLAVASTDTQYF. The CDR3 bases are TGTGCCAGCAGTGAACGGGGGCTAGCGGTAGCTAGCACAGATACGCAGTATTTT. The gene calls are TRBV6-1 and TRBJ2-3, with a weak D call TRBD2 (7 bases). Trimming shortened V by 2 bases and J by 0 bases, and 18 bases separated the two germline ends. Germline assignment: CDR1 MNHNS and CDR2 SASEGT. CDR3 length: 18 residues.

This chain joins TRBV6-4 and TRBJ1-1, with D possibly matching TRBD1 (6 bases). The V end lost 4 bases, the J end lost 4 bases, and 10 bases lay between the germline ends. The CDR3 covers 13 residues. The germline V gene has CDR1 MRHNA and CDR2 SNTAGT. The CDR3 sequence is CASSGDMGTEAFF. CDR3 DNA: TGTGCCAGCAGTGGGGACATGGGCACTGAAGCTTTCTTT.

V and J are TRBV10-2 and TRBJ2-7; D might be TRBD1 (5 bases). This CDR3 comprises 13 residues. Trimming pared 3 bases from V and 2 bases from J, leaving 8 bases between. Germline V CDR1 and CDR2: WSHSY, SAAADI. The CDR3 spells CASSDQGAYEQYF. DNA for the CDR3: TGCGCCAGCAGTGACCAGGGTGCCTACGAGCAGTACTTC.

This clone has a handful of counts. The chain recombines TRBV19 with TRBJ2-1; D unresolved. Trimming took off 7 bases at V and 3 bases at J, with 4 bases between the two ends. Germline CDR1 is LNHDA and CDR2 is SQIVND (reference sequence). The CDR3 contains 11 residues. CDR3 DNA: TGTGCCAGTAAGGACTACAATGAGCAGTTCTTC. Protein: CASKDYNEQFF.

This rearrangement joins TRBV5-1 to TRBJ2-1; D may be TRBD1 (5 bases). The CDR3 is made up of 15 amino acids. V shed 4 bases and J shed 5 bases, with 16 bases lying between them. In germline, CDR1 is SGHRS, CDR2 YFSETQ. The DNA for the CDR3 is TGCGCCAGCAGCCTGGGTTCAGGGCGAGACAATGAGCAGTTCTTC. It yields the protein CASSLGSGRDNEQFF.

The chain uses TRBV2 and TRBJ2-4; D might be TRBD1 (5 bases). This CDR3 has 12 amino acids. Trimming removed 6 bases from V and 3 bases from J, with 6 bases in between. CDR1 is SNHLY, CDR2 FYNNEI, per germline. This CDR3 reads CASRGDKNIQYF. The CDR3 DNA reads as TGTGCCAGCAGAGGGGACAAAAACATTCAGTACTTC.

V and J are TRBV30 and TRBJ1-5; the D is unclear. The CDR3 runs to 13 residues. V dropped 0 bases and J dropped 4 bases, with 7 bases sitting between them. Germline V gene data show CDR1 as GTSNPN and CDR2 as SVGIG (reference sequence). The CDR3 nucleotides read TGTGCCTGGAGTGTGGATGCTAATCAGCCCCAGCATTTT. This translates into CAWSVDANQPQHF. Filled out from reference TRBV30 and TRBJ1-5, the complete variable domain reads SQTIHQWPATLVQPVGSPLSLECTVEGTSNPNLYWYRQAAGRGLQLLFYSVGIGQISSEVPQNLSASRPQDRQFILSSKKLLLSDSGFYLCAWSVDANQPQHFGDGTRLSIL.

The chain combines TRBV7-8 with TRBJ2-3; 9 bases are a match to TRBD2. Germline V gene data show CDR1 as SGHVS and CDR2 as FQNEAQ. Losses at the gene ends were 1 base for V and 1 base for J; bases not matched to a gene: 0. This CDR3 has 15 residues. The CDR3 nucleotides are TGTGCCAGCAGCTTAGAGCGGGAGGGCACAGATACGCAGTATTTT. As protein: CASSLEREGTDTQYF.

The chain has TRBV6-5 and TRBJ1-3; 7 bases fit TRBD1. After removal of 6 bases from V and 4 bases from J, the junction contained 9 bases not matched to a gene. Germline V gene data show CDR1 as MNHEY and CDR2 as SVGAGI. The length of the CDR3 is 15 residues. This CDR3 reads CASSYRGTAGNTIYF. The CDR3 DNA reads TGTGCCAGCAGCTACCGCGGGACAGCAGGAAACACCATATATTTT.